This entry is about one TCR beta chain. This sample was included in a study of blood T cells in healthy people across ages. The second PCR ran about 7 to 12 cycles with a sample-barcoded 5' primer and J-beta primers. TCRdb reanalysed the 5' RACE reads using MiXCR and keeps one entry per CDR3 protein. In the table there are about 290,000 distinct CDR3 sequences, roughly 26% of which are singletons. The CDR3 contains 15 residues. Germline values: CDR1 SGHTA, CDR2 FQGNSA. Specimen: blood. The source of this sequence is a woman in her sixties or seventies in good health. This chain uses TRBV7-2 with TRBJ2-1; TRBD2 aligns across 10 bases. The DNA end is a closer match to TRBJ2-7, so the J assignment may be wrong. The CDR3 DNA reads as TGTGCCAGCAGCTTACCTAGCGGGGGCTCCTACGAGCAGTACTTC. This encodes CASSLPSGGSYEQYF.